Included here is one T cell receptor (beta chain) sequence, with context. In its sample, this clone was seen a few times. Its antigen remains undetermined. No base quality values were provided; no much bigger clone lies one nucleotide off. The sample holds other DNA sequences that translate to the same CDR3. Healthy HIV-negative adults with no recently reported acute infections or vaccinations were included as donors. Every donor was a Caucasian adult living in Nashville, Tennessee, USA. CD4+ T cells were enriched by magnetic negative selection, after which naive cells were positively selected on CD45RA and the negative fraction was taken as the memory subset. Blood was collected by leukapheresis, and PBMCs were isolated by Ficoll-Histopaque density gradient centrifugation and then cryopreserved in liquid nitrogen vapor phase. Analytical flow cytometry was used to check the purity and quantity of every magnetically sorted T cell population. Each sorted fraction had its genomic DNA isolated and then quantified by UV absorbance on a Nanodrop 2000c.

Using the deep immunoSEQ assay, TCR CDR3 regions were amplified from genomic DNA by multiplex PCR. Extracted genomic DNA from each cell subset was distributed evenly across all wells of several immunoSEQ 96-well plates, and each plate was treated as a replicate. For sorted subsets, each replicate PCR was loaded with around 200 ng genomic DNA, equivalent to 25,000 to 30,000 T cell genomes. Purified libraries were measured with a Qubit 3.0 fluorometer, size-checked on a Bioanalyzer 2100, and measured again with the KAPA Library Quantification kit. Every immunoSEQ 96-well plate was sequenced on a separate single-read 150-cycle Illumina NextSeq 550 flow cell. From the authors' description of their analysis: Because the immunoSEQ output included only junctional sequences and no quality scores, the filtering could not be the same as the filtering used for full-length reads. To assign V/J genes and CDR3, sequences were annotated against IMGT germline references using PyIR, a Python wrapper for IgBLAST v1.9. Any read was removed if the V/J assignment was weak (E-value above 1e-6), the CDR3 was missing, or the read contained stop codons, out-of-frame junctions, or ambiguous translated residues. V3J clonotypes were defined as sequences sharing an identical inferred V gene, J gene, and CDR3 amino acid sequence. To compute the percentage overlap between repertoires, the number of shared unique clonotypes was divided by the size of the smaller repertoire. Three approaches were used to assess repertoire richness: RTK rarefaction, the Chao1 estimator, and Recon v2.1 estimates of unobserved clonotypes. OLGA was used to compute generation probabilities for all TCRbeta clonotypes that the gDNA method yielded from a few donors. The source is immuneACCESS, and TCRdb retained only in-frame sequences with V and J called. Part of the clones is not carried over; for the studies checked, unresolved V genes explain less than half of this, and the remainder is unexplained. V, J and clone size are taken as reported in that table, and D and trimming were inferred from the DNA itself. The sample table lists about 2.4 million clones, 93% of them with a count of one. The top ten hold approximately 0.35% of the sample.

The sample is drawn from a study of shared clonotypes between healthy human individuals (TCRdb year 2020). In terms of the full investigation: Two women and a few men aged 18 to 49 years were included in the cohort. For each donor, CD4 naive and CD4 memory were each given three plates, CD8 naive was given two plates, and CD8 memory was given one plate. Blood TCR repertoires of 5 or 6 healthy adults were deeply sequenced to estimate repertoire size and the extent of clonotype sharing between individuals. To increase sequencing depth and limit assay-specific biases, different laboratories used diverse techniques to prepare libraries and sequence TCR repertoires. Each donor's leukapheresis produced roughly between roughly 0.85 and 9.5 billion PBMCs. The full study reports these points: Because the study included only a small number of donors, the genetic and exposure-history diversity represented was limited. Naive subsets generally had larger estimated clonotype richness than memory subsets did. Based on pairwise subsampling, the degree of clonotype sharing among donors was expected to be affected by sequencing depth. Sampling was limited to blood, and TCR repertoires in tissue likely differ from TCR repertoires in blood. Even with the large sequencing depth, rarefaction of the sorted-subset datasets indicated that sequencing was incomplete. Sharing across several donors was observed for roughly 5.4% of naive CD4, around 3.5% of naive CD8, 2% to 2.5% of memory CD4, and approximately 0.41% of memory CD8 clonotypes. Clonotypes shared by all four sorted-subset donors showed higher generation probabilities than non-shared clonotypes.

Cut back by 2 bases and 8 bases, the V and J ends lie 13 bases apart. The CDR3 has 13 amino acids, counting the end cysteine and phenylalanine. Just CDR3 DNA is preserved here, 39 bases in frame from base 1. CDR1 GTSNPN and CDR2 SVGIG were looked up in the germline V gene (reference sequence). Sequences were obtained from naive CD4+ T cells from PBMCs. This specimen's cell subset or site label, per the study, means: CD45RA+ positively selected. The receptor was derived from a man between 18 and 29 years old in good health. Some clones in this sample may be carry-over from other donors' samples. Recombination linked TRBV30 to TRBJ1-5; matching of 5 bases hints at TRBD1 as the D gene. CDR3 reads: CAWSLGPREPQHF. The sequence in DNA is TGTGCCTGGAGTCTTGGGCCCAGGGAGCCCCAGCATTTT.